The entry that follows covers one TCR beta chain sequence. Trimming took 6 bases from V and 8 from J; bases not matched to a gene: 4. The CDR3 extends over 12 amino acids. The germline V gene has CDR1 MNHEY and CDR2 SVGAGI. The data originate from a study of blood T cell repertoires in COVID-19. About the research overall: Some COVID-19 samples were acute and others convalescent; all came from the United States, Italy and Spain.

Patients from Seattle were sampled longitudinally, starting during active infection. Sequencing used immunoSEQ multiplex PCR; TCRdb keeps in-frame clones, though not all of them. This table has approximately 200,000 clones, around four fifths appearing once. The TCR comes from an elderly woman with COVID-19, enrolled during active disease. The chain carries TRBV6-5 and TRBJ1-1, with 9 bases identical to TRBD1. The sample comprised peripheral blood. As DNA, the CDR3 is TGTGCCAGCAGGGCCGGGACAGGGGAAGCTTTCTTT. This gives the protein CASRAGTGEAFF.